This is a list of T cell receptor beta chains from one sample in a study of blood T cell repertoires in COVID-19. Produced via immunoSEQ multiplex PCR; TCRdb's table is partial and in-frame only. The data show about 55,000 clones, with approximately 92% seen just once and about 16% held by the top ten. The material sequenced was peripheral blood. The receptors shown here come from a man aged 80 or over with acute or convalescent COVID-19. The CDR3 runs from the conserved cysteine through the conserved F or W. The order of the fields is V gene, J gene, clone size, D gene, CDR3 DNA, CDR3 protein. D genes are given only for firm matches. Some rows mark clone size as missing; the rest say once, few, many or name a class of expanded clone.

V: TRBV5-1; J: TRBJ2-5; size: .; D: TRBD2; DNA: TGCGCCAGCAGCTCCCCAGGGCGGACTAGCGGGGGGCAGGGGGAAGAGACCCAGTACTTC; CDR3: CASSSPGRTSGGQGEETQYF
V: TRBV28; J: TRBJ2-3; size: .; D: TRBD1; DNA: TGTGCCAGCAGTGTGCCTATCGGACAGGGGGCGAGGTATAGGCCAGATACGCAGTATTTT; CDR3: CASSVPIGQGARYRPDTQYF
V: TRBV19; J: TRBJ1-5; size: .; D: .; DNA: TGTGCCAGTACCGAGGGGAGGGAGGATCAGCCCCAGCATTTT; CDR3: CASTEGREDQPQHF
V: TRBV7-6; J: TRBJ2-3; size: .; D: TRBD2; DNA: TGTGCCAGCAGCTCAGGACTAGCGGGGGGGTTAGATACGCAGTATTTT; CDR3: CASSSGLAGGLDTQYF
V: TRBV19; J: TRBJ1-1; size: .; D: .; DNA: TGTGCCAGTAGTCCGGGACATCCCAACCGGCAAGCTTTCTTT; CDR3: CASSPGHPNRQAFF
V: TRBV10-3; J: TRBJ2-7; size: once; D: TRBD1; DNA: TGTGCCATCAGTGATGGGGACAGGGGTAACGAGCAGTACTTC; CDR3: CAISDGDRGNEQYF
V: TRBV7-3; J: TRBJ2-3; size: .; D: .; DNA: TGTGCCAGCAGCCAACAGGGGGGGCTTACTAGCACAGATACGCAGTATTTT; CDR3: CASSQQGGLTSTDTQYF
V: TRBV6-5; J: TRBJ2-5; size: .; D: TRBD1; DNA: TGTGCCAGCAGTTACTCGGGACAGCCGTACCAAGAGACCCAGTACTTC; CDR3: CASSYSGQPYQETQYF
V: TRBV6-5; J: TRBJ2-1; size: once; D: .; DNA: TGTGCCAGCAGTTACGAAGCGGGGAGGGGGAATGAGCAGTTCTTC; CDR3: CASSYEAGRGNEQFF
V: TRBV6-5; J: TRBJ1-6; size: .; D: .; DNA: TGTGCCAGCAACAGCTGTAATTCACCCCTCCACTTT; CDR3: CASNSCNSPLHF
V: TRBV6-5; J: TRBJ1-3; size: .; D: TRBD1; DNA: TGTGCCAGCAGTTCCGGCCCGACAGGGTCTGGAAACACCATATATTTT; CDR3: CASSSGPTGSGNTIYF